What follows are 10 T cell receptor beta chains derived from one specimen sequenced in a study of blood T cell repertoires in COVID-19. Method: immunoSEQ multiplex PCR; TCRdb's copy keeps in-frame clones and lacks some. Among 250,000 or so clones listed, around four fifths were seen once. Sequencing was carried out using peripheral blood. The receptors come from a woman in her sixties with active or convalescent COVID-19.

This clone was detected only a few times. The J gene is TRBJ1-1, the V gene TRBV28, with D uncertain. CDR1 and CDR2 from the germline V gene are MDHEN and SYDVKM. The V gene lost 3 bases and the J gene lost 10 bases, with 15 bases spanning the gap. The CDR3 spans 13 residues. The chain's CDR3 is CASSFEVQEGAFF. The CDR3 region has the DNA TGTGCCAGCAGTTTCGAAGTCCAAGAGGGAGCTTTCTTT. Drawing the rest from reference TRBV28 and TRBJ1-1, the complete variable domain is DVKVTQSSRYLVKRTGEKVFLECVQDMDHENMFWYRQDPGLGLRLIYFSYDVKMKEKGDIPEGYSVSREKKERFSLILESASTNQTSMYLCASSFEVQEGAFFGQGTRLTVV.

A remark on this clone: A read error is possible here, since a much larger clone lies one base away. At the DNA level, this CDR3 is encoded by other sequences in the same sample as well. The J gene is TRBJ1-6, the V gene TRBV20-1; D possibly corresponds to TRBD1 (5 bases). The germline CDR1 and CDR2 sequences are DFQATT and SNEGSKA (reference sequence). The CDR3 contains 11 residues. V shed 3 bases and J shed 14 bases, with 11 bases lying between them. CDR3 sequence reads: CSARRQGSLHF. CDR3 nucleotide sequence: TGCAGTGCTAGGAGGCAGGGTTCCCTCCACTTT.

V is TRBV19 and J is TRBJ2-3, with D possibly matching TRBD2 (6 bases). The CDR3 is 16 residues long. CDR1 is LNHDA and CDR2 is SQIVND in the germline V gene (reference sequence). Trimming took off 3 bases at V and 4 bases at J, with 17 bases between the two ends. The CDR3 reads CASSIPLSGRPDTQYF. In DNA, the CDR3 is TGTGCCAGTAGTATTCCCCTTAGCGGAAGACCAGATACGCAGTATTTT.

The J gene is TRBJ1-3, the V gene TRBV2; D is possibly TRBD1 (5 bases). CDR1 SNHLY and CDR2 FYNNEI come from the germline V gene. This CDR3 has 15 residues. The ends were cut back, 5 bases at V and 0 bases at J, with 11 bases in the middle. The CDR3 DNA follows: TGTGCCAGCAGTCGGGACTCCAGCTCTGGAAACACCATATATTTT. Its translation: CASSRDSSSGNTIYF.

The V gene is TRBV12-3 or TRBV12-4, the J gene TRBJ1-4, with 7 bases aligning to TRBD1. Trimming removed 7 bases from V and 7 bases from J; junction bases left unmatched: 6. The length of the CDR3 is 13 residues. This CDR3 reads CASKITGAEKLFF. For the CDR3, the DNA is TGTGCCAGCAAAATCACAGGGGCTGAAAAACTGTTTTTT.

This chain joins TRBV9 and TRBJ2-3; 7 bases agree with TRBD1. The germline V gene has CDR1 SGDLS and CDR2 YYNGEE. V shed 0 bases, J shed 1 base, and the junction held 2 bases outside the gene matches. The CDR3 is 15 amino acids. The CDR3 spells CASSVAQGGTDTQYF. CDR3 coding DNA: TGTGCCAGCAGCGTAGCTCAGGGGGGCACAGATACGCAGTATTTT. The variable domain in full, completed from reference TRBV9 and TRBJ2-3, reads DSGVTQTPKHLITATGQRVTLRCSPRSGDLSVYWYQQSLDQGLQFLIQYYNGEERAKGNILERFSAQQFPDLHSELNLSSLELGDSALYFCASSVAQGGTDTQYFGPGTRLTVL.

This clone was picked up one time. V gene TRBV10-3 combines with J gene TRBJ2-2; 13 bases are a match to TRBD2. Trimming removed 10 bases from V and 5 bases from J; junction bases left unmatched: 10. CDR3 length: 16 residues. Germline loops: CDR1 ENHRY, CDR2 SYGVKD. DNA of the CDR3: TGTGCCAGCGGGGGGGGACTAGCGGGGCGGACCGGGGAGCTGTTTTTT. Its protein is CASGGGLAGRTGELFF.

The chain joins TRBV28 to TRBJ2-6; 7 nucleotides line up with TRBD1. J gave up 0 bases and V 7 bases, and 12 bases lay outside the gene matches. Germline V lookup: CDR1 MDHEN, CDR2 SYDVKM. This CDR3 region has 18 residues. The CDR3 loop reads CASTGQAAPFSGANVLTF. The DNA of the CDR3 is TGTGCCAGCACCGGACAGGCGGCCCCTTTCTCTGGGGCCAACGTCCTGACTTTC.

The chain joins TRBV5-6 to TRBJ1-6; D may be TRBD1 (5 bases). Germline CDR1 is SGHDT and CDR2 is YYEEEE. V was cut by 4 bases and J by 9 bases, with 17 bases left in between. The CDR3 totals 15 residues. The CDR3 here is CASSRGGVRVSPLHF. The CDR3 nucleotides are TGTGCCAGCAGCCGCGGAGGGGTTCGTGTTTCACCCCTCCACTTT. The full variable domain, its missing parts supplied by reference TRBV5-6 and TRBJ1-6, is DAGVTQSPTHLIKTRGQQVTLRCSPKSGHDTVSWYQQALGQGPQFIFQYYEEEERQRGNFPDRFSGHQFPNYSSELNVNALLLGDSALYLCASSRGGVRVSPLHFGNGTRLTVT.

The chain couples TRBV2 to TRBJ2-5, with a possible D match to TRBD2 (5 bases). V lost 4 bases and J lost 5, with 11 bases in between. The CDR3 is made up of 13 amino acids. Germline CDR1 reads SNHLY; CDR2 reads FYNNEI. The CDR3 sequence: CASSVGRRETQYF. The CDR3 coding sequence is TGTGCCAGCAGTGTCGGGCGGAGGGAGACCCAGTACTTC. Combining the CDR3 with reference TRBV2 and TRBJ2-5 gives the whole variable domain EPEVTQTPSHQVTQMGQEVILRCVPISNHLYFYWYRQILGQKVEFLVSFYNNEISEKSEIFDDQFSVERPDGSNFTLKIRSTKLEDSAMYFCASSVGRRETQYFGPGTRLLVL.